A single sample gave rise to the 28 T cell receptor beta chains below, sequenced in a study of vaccination and CD4 T cells after COVID-19. TCRdb itself ran the PCR reads through MiXCR, one entry per CDR3 protein. There are 20,000 to 25,000 distinct CDR3 sequences in the sample; about three fifths occur only once, and around 0.97% lies in the top ten. Sequences were derived from CD4+ T cells from blood, sampled before SARS-CoV-2 vaccination. The receptors originated from a human donor who had recovered from COVID-19.

The chain joins TRBV7-9 to TRBJ2-1; either TRBD1 or TRBD2 may supply D (5 bases each). Germline CDR1 reads SEHNR; CDR2 reads FQNEAQ (reference sequence). The ends were cut back, 5 bases at V and 10 bases at J, with 15 bases in the middle. CDR3 length: 13 amino acids. The CDR3 region is CASSPRAEREQFF. CDR3 DNA: TGTGCCAGCAGCCCCAGGGCGGAGCGGGAGCAGTTCTTC.

V is TRBV20-1 and J is TRBJ2-1; tentative D call: TRBD2 (6 bases). The V end lost 3 bases, the J end lost 3 bases, and 21 bases lay between the germline ends. Germline V CDR1 and CDR2: DFQATT, SNEGSKA (reference sequence). This CDR3 is 17 amino acids long. CDR3 in DNA: TGCAGTGCTAGCCGGGGGAGTGCCATTAACATCTACAATGAGCAGTTCTTC. Amino acid sequence: CSASRGSAINIYNEQFF.

This clonotype was seen only a few times. V is TRBV6-1 and J is TRBJ2-5, with D perhaps TRBD1 or TRBD2 (5 bases each). Between the trimmed V and J ends, which lost 0 bases and 5 bases, there was a span of 16 bases. Germline V CDR1 and CDR2: MNHNS, SASEGT. The CDR3 loop spans 16 amino acids. CDR3 amino acids: CASSEAGPWDGETQYF. For the CDR3, the DNA is TGTGCCAGCAGTGAAGCGGGCCCTTGGGACGGCGAGACCCAGTACTTC.

The V call is TRBV12-3 or TRBV12-4, the J call TRBJ2-7, with unresolved D. The CDR3 length is 14 residues. With 3 bases removed from V and 4 bases from J, the gap between germline ends came to 13 bases. In DNA, the CDR3 is TGTGCCAGCAGTTTTTCGCGAAACCAATACGAGCAGTACTTC. Protein sequence: CASSFSRNQYEQYF.

The chain couples TRBV20-1 to TRBJ1-2, with D tentatively TRBD1 (6 bases). Germline V gene sequence: CDR1 DFQATT, CDR2 SNEGSKA (reference sequence). The CDR3 loop spans 14 amino acids. Trimming took 2 bases from V and 1 from J, leaving 11 bases between them. The chain's CDR3 is CSARPQGNNYGYTF. In DNA form, the CDR3 reads TGCAGTGCTAGACCACAGGGTAATAACTATGGCTACACCTTC.

This clonotype has a handful of counts. The rearrangement joins TRBV2 to TRBJ1-6, with D maybe TRBD1 (5 bases). The CDR3 loop spans 16 amino acids. Trimming removed 1 base at V and 5 bases at J, with 12 bases between. Per germline, CDR1 SNHLY and CDR2 FYNNEI. CDR3 sequence: CASSEESGRNNSPLHF. CDR3 nucleotide sequence: TGTGCCAGCAGTGAAGAATCGGGACGGAATAATTCACCCCTCCACTTT.

The CDR3 reads CAISEPRGERAEAFF. CDR3 DNA: TGTGCCATCAGTGAGCCCCGGGGGGAAAGAGCTGAAGCTTTCTTT. The genes are TRBV10-3 and TRBJ1-1; D may be TRBD1 (5 bases). The germline gives CDR1 ENHRY, CDR2 SYGVKD. V lost 2 bases and J 6 bases, leaving 16 bases between the germline ends. This CDR3 is built from 15 residues.

This rearrangement joins TRBV11-2 to TRBJ2-2; D gene uncertain. The germline V gene has CDR1 SGHAT and CDR2 FQNNGV. This CDR3 has 16 amino acids. Between the trimmed V and J ends, which lost 7 bases and 2 bases, there was a span of 17 bases. The CDR3 loop is CASTSARWPNTGELFF. As DNA, the CDR3 is TGTGCCAGCACCTCGGCGAGGTGGCCAAACACCGGGGAGCTGTTTTTT. Combining the CDR3 with reference TRBV11-2 and TRBJ2-2 gives the whole variable domain EAGVAQSPRYKIIEKRQSVAFWCNPISGHATLYWYQQILGQGPKLLIQFQNNGVVDDSQLPKDRFSAERLKGVDSTLKIQPAKLEDSAVYLCASTSARWPNTGELFFGEGSRLTVL.

J is TRBJ2-7 and V is TRBV27; D is tentatively TRBD1 or TRBD2 (5 bases each). Germline assignment: CDR1 MNHEY and CDR2 SMNVEV (reference sequence). The CDR3 runs to 15 residues. The germline V and J ends were trimmed by 6 bases and 2 bases, with 17 bases remaining between them. Here the CDR3 reads CASSPNPGPPYEQYF. CDR3 DNA: TGTGCCAGCAGCCCGAATCCGGGACCGCCCTACGAGCAGTACTTC.

DNA of the CDR3: TGTGCCAGCAGCTTAGTTTCCGGTTCGGGGTCCTACAATGAGCAGTTCTTC. This sequence encodes CASSLVSGSGSYNEQFF. The chain carries TRBV7-6 and TRBJ2-1, with D maybe TRBD2 (5 bases). CDR3 length: 17 residues. CDR1 and CDR2 from the germline V gene are SGHVS and FNYEAQ. The ends were cut back, 1 base at V and 1 base at J, with 14 bases in the middle.

The genes are TRBV5-4 and TRBJ2-6; D gene uncertain. Trimming cost V 1 base and J 4 bases, with 9 bases left between them. Germline V lookup: CDR1 SGHNT, CDR2 YYREEE (reference sequence). The CDR3 consists of 15 residues. The CDR3 bases are TGTGCCAGCAGCTTGTTTGGCGCCGGGGCCAACGTCCTGACTTTC. Residues: CASSLFGAGANVLTF.

This clonotype was seen a handful of times. This chain links TRBV11-1 with TRBJ2-3; 13 bases line up with TRBD2. V was clipped by 1 base and J by 4 bases; unmatched bases: 8. CDR1 is SGHAT, CDR2 FQDESV, per germline (reference sequence). The CDR3 is 18 amino acids. This chain's CDR3 is CASSLGALAGGLADTQYF. The CDR3, as DNA: TGTGCCAGCAGCTTAGGGGCACTAGCGGGAGGGCTGGCAGATACGCAGTATTTT.

The chain uses TRBV3-1 and TRBJ2-7; D unclear. The V and J ends lost 1 base and 6 bases respectively, with 19 bases between them. Germline values: CDR1 LGHDT, CDR2 YNNKEL (reference sequence). The CDR3 consists of 16 residues. CDR3 coding DNA: TGTGCCAGCAGCCAAGCCACCAGCCTCGTCTCTGGCGAGCAGTACTTC. Residues: CASSQATSLVSGEQYF.

The V and J genes are TRBV6-2 or TRBV6-3 and TRBJ1-4; 7 bases agree with TRBD1. Germline V gives CDR1 MNHEY, CDR2 SVGEGT. The V and J ends lost 5 bases and 10 bases, in that order; junction bases with no gene match: 10. CDR3 length: 14 residues. CDR3: CASSKSGGTGKLFF. DNA for the CDR3: TGTGCCAGCAGTAAGTCAGGGGGTACCGGAAAACTGTTTTTT.

This chain connects TRBV21-1 to TRBJ1-2. TRBV21-1 is assigned pseudogene status. The CDR3 contains 12 residues. This chain's CDR3 is CASSKPAWGYTF. CDR3 sequence (DNA): TGTGCCAGCAGCAAACCGGCGTGGGGCTACACCTTC.

In this sample, this clonotype turned up a few times. The CDR3 region is CASSGQNTDTQYF. CDR3 DNA: TGTGCCAGCTCGGGACAGAACACAGATACGCAGTATTTT. V and J are TRBV19 and TRBJ2-3; 7 bases fit TRBD1. The V gene end was trimmed by 9 bases and the J gene end by 2 bases; junction bases not matched to a gene: 5. The CDR3 totals 13 residues. The germline V gene encodes CDR1 LNHDA and CDR2 SQIVND (reference sequence).

This clonotype was detected only once. The chain recombines TRBV12-3 or TRBV12-4 with TRBJ2-1, with D perhaps matching TRBD2 (5 bases). V was trimmed by 6 bases and J by 4 bases, leaving 10 bases between them. The length of the CDR3 is 13 residues. The CDR3 nucleotides are TGTGCCAGCAGGAGCGGCCGTTACAATGAGCAGTTCTTC. Protein sequence: CASRSGRYNEQFF.

This clonotype was counted between two and nine times. The genes are TRBV27 and TRBJ2-7; TRBD2 matches at 8 bases. Germline CDR1 reads MNHEY; CDR2 reads SMNVEV (reference sequence). V lost 6 bases and J lost 0; bases outside the gene matches: 4. This CDR3 region has 14 residues. DNA of the CDR3: TGTGCCAGCAGGGCTCGGGGGGGCTCCTACGAGCAGTACTTC. It encodes CASRARGGSYEQYF.

This clonotype was seen once. The V call is TRBV4-2, the J call TRBJ2-2; D remains unclear. V was cut by 1 base and J by 3 bases, with 6 bases left in between. CDR3 length: 14 amino acids. From germline, CDR1 is LGHNA and CDR2 YNFKEQ. CDR3 sequence reads: CASSQAFDTGELFF. The CDR3 DNA sequence: TGTGCCAGCAGCCAAGCTTTCGACACCGGGGAGCTGTTTTTT.

The chain couples TRBV7-2 to TRBJ2-5; D is undetermined. The CDR3 has 14 amino acids. CDR1 SGHTA and CDR2 FQGNSA come from the germline V gene. Trimming left V 5 bases short and J 2 bases short, with 12 bases between. This CDR3 is CASSAGTPQETQYF. The CDR3 bases are TGTGCCAGCAGCGCAGGAACCCCTCAAGAGACCCAGTACTTC.

In its sample, this clonotype was seen a few times. This chain links TRBV2 with TRBJ1-5; D possibly corresponds to TRBD1 (6 bases). CDR1 is SNHLY, CDR2 FYNNEI, per germline. The V end lost 6 bases, the J end lost 4 bases, and 16 bases lay between the germline ends. The CDR3 loop spans 15 amino acids. The CDR3 nucleotides are TGTGCCAGCAGGGCAGGGGAAGCACTTAATCAGCCCCAGCATTTT. Its translation: CASRAGEALNQPQHF.

This chain uses TRBV7-2 with TRBJ2-3, with unresolved D. Trimming shortened V by 5 bases and J by 7 bases, and 10 bases separated the two germline ends. The CDR3 is made up of 12 amino acids. Germline loops: CDR1 SGHTA, CDR2 FQGNSA. The CDR3 coding sequence is TGTGCCAGCAGCCCACTTTCTAATACGCAGTATTTT. Protein product: CASSPLSNTQYF.

This rearrangement joins TRBV2 to TRBJ2-7; D gene uncertain. Trimming removed 3 bases from V and 3 bases from J, with 6 bases in between. The germline CDR1 and CDR2 sequences are SNHLY and FYNNEI. There are 12 residues in the CDR3. Here the CDR3 reads CASSDHSYEQYF. The CDR3, as DNA: TGTGCCAGCAGTGACCACAGCTACGAGCAGTACTTC.

For this clonotype: A junction boundary mismatches the germline segment, possibly from a read error. The chain carries TRBV6-1 and TRBJ2-7, with 7 bases lining up with TRBD2. The CDR3 runs 14 residues. CDR1 and CDR2 from the germline V gene are MNHNS and SASEGT. CDR3 loop: CASSKAGLSYEQYF. CDR3 in DNA: TGTGCCAGCAGTAAAGCGGGACTCTCCTACGAGCAGTACTTC.

The rearrangement links TRBV20-1 to TRBJ1-1; D may be TRBD1 (6 bases). CDR3 length: 16 amino acids. V was pared by 6 bases and J by 6 bases, with 26 bases between. CDR1 DFQATT and CDR2 SNEGSKA come from the germline V gene (reference sequence). The CDR3 bases are TGCAGTGCCTCCGCTTCTGGGCAGGGGTATCCGCCTGAAGCTTTCTTT. Translation: CSASASGQGYPPEAFF.

V gene TRBV7-8 combines with J gene TRBJ1-1, with 8 nucleotides matching TRBD1. The germline V gene has CDR1 SGHVS and CDR2 FQNEAQ. The ends lost 5 bases at V and 3 bases at J; junction bases unmatched: 2. The length of the CDR3 is 13 residues. CDR3 sequence (DNA): TGTGCCAGCAGCAGGGACAGGTACACTGAAGCTTTCTTT. It is translated as CASSRDRYTEAFF.

This clonotype was recorded a few times. The V and J genes are TRBV12-3 or TRBV12-4 and TRBJ1-3; no firm D call. CDR3 length: 16 amino acids. V was shortened by 2 bases and J by 0 bases, with 11 bases between the two germline ends. In DNA form, the CDR3 reads TGTGCCAGCAGTTTAAACGGCGTTAACTCTGGAAACACCATATATTTT. This gives the protein CASSLNGVNSGNTIYF.

V usage is TRBV2 and J usage is TRBJ2-5; 7 bases fit TRBD1. Germline CDR1 reads SNHLY; CDR2 reads FYNNEI. V lost 4 bases, J lost 1 base, and 3 bases stayed unmatched. CDR3 length: 14 amino acids. CDR3 region: CASSVQGSQETQYF. DNA for the CDR3: TGTGCCAGCAGTGTACAGGGGTCCCAAGAGACCCAGTACTTC. Variable domain in full (rest from reference TRBV2 and TRBJ2-5): EPEVTQTPSHQVTQMGQEVILRCVPISNHLYFYWYRQILGQKVEFLVSFYNNEISEKSEIFDDQFSVERPDGSNFTLKIRSTKLEDSAMYFCASSVQGSQETQYFGPGTRLLVL.